This T cell receptor beta chain was identified in a study of blood T cell repertoires in COVID-19. Per the germline V gene, CDR1 is DFQATT and CDR2 is SNEGSKA (reference sequence). This CDR3 contains 11 residues. The assay was immunoSEQ multiplex PCR, and TCRdb's table has in-frame clones only and misses some. Here the sample spans about 230,000 clones, 75% to 85% being singletons. The sample was peripheral blood. This clonotype was obtained from a woman aged 30 to 39 with COVID-19, enrolled during active disease. The chain joins TRBV20-1 to TRBJ1-2; D may be TRBD1 (6 bases). The CDR3 here is CGCRGNYGYTF. CDR3 nucleotides: TGCGGCTGCAGGGGAAACTATGGCTACACCTTC.